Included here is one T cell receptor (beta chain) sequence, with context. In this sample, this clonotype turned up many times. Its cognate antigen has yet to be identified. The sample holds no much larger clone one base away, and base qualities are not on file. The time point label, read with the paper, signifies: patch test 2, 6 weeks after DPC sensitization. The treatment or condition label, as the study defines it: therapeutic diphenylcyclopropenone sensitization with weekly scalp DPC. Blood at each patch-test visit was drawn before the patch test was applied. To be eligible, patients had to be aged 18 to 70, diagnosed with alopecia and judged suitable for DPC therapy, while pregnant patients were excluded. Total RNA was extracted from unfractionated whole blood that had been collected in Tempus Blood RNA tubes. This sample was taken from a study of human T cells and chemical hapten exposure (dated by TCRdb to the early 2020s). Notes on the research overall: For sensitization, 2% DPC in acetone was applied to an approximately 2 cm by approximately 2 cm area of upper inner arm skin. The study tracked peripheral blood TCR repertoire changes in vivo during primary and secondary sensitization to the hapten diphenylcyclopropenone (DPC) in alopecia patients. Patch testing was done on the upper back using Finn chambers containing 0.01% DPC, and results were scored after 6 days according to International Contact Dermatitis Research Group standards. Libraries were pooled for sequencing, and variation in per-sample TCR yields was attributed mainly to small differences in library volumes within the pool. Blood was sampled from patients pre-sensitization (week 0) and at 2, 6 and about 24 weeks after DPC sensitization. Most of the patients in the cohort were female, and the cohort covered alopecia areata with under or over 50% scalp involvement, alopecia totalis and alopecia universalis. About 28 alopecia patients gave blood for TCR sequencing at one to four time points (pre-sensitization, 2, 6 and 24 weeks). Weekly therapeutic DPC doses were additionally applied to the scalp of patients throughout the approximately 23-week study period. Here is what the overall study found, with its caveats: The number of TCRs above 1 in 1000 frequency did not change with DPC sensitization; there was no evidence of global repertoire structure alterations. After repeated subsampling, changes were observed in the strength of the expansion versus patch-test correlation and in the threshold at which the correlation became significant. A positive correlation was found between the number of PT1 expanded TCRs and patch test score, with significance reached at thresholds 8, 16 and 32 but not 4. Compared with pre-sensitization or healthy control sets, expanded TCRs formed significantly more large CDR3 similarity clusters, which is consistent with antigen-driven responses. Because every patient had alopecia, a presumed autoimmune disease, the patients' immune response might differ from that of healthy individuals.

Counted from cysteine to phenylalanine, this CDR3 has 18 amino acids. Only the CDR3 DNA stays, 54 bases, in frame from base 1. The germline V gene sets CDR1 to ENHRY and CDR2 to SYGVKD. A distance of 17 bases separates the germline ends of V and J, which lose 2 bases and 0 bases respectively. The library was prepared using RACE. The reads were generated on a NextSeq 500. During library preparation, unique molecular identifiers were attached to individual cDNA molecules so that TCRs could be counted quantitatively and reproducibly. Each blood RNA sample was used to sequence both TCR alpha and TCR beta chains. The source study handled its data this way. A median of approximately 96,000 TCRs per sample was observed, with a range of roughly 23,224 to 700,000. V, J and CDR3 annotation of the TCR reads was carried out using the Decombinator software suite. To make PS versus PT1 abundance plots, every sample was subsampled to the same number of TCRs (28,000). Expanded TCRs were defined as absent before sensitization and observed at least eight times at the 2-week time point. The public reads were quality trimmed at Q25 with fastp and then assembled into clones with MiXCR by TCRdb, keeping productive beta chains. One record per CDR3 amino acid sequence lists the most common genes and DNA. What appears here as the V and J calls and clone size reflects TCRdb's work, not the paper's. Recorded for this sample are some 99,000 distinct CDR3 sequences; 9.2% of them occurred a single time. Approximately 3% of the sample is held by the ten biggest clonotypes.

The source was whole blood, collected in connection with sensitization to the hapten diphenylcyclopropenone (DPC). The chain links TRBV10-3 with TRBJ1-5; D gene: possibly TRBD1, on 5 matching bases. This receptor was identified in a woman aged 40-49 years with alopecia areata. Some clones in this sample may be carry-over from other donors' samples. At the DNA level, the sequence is TGTGCCATCAGTGAGCTTGGCACAGGCGCCGTTAGCAATCAGCCCCAGCATTTT. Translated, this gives CAISELGTGAVSNQPQHF.